Below are 7 T cell receptor beta chains sequenced from a single sample in a study of shared clonotypes between healthy human individuals. Naive CD8 cells, CD45RO-negative and positively selected for CCR7, excluded terminally differentiated effector memory CD45RA+ cells. Libraries were prepared by immunoSEQ multiplex PCR; TCRdb keeps only in-frame clonotypes and omits some of them. The repertoire includes over 800,000 clones, more than 85% of them detected once, and more than 20% sits in the top ten. Sequencing was performed on naive CD8+ T cells sorted from blood. The receptors derive from a man aged 30-40 years in good health.

This rearrangement joins TRBV2 to TRBJ2-1; 9 positions agree with TRBD2. V trimming: 4 bases; J trimming: 5 bases; junction bases outside the gene matches: 6. This CDR3 region has 15 residues. CDR1 is SNHLY, CDR2 FYNNEI, per germline. The CDR3 reads CASSVLPSGNNEQFF. The CDR3 bases are TGTGCCAGCAGTGTTTTGCCTAGCGGGAACAATGAGCAGTTCTTC.

This chain joins TRBV7-2 and TRBJ2-2; maybe TRBD1 (8 bases). Germline V lookup: CDR1 SGHTA, CDR2 FQGNSA. The CDR3 consists of 16 residues. Trimming removed 7 bases from V and 1 base from J, with 16 bases in between. The CDR3 loop is CASTLQGGENTGELFF. The CDR3 DNA is TGTGCCAGCACCCTACAGGGGGGGGAGAACACCGGGGAGCTGTTTTTT.

V usage is TRBV4-3 and J usage is TRBJ1-4, with D perhaps TRBD1 (6 bases). Germline CDR1 is LGHNA and CDR2 is YSLEER. V dropped 0 bases and J dropped 7 bases, with 12 bases sitting between them. The CDR3 is 15 amino acids. The CDR3 nucleotides are TGCGCCAGCAGCCAAGATTCAGGGGAGGGTGAAAAACTGTTTTTT. Its protein product is CASSQDSGEGEKLFF.

The chain carries TRBV5-6 and TRBJ1-5; D gene uncertain. V was pared by 2 bases and J by 0 bases, with 9 bases between. Germline values: CDR1 SGHDT, CDR2 YYEEEE. This CDR3 comprises 15 residues. DNA of the CDR3: TGTGCCAGCAGCTTCTCCCCTAATAGCAATCAGCCCCAGCATTTT. Amino acids: CASSFSPNSNQPQHF.

This clone has a single count. This chain uses TRBV7-6 with TRBJ1-2, with 7 bases that match TRBD1. The junction had 4 bases not matched to a gene; V was cut back by 5 bases and J by 7 bases. The CDR3 totals 12 residues. Germline-derived CDR1 and CDR2 are SGHVS and FNYEAQ. The CDR3 protein is CASSPTGSGYTF. CDR3 coding DNA: TGTGCCAGCAGCCCGACAGGGAGTGGCTACACCTTC. The whole variable domain, filled in from reference TRBV7-6 and TRBJ1-2, reads GAGVSQSPRYKVTKRGQDVALRCDPISGHVSLYWYRQALGQGPEFLTYFNYEAQQDKSGLPNDRFSAERPEGSISTLTIQRTEQRDSAMYRCASSPTGSGYTFGSGTRLTVV.

V gene TRBV7-6 combines with J gene TRBJ1-5; 8 nucleotides line up with TRBD1. The J segment lost 1 base and the V segment lost 4 bases, leaving 3 bases of the junction unmatched. This CDR3 region has 15 residues. Germline-derived CDR1 and CDR2 are SGHVS and FNYEAQ. CDR3 residues: CASSWGTGSNQPQHF. For the CDR3, the DNA is TGTGCCAGCAGCTGGGGGACAGGCAGCAATCAGCCCCAGCATTTT.

This chain connects TRBV16 to TRBJ2-5, with D perhaps matching TRBD1 (6 bases). The CDR3 loop spans 14 amino acids. V was shortened by 1 base and J by 5 bases, with 11 bases between the two germline ends. Germline assignment: CDR1 KGHSY and CDR2 FQNENV. The CDR3 spells CASSQFRGRETQYF. CDR3 nucleotides: TGTGCCAGCAGCCAATTCAGGGGAAGGGAGACCCAGTACTTC.